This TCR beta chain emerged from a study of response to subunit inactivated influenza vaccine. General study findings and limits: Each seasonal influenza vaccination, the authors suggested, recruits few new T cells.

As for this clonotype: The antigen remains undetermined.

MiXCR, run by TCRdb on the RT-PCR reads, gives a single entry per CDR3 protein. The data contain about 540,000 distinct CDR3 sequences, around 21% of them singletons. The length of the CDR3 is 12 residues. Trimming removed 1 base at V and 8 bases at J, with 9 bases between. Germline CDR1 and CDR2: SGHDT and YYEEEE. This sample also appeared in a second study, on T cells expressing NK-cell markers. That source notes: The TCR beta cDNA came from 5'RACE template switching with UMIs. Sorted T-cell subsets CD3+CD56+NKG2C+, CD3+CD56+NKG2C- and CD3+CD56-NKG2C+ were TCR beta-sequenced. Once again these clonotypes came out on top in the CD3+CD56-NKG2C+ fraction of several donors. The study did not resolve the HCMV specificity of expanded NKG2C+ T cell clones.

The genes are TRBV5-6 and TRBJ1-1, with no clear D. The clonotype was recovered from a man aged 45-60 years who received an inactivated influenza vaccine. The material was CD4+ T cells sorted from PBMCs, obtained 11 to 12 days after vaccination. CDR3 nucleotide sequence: TGTGCCAGCAGCTTGTCAGGCAGAGAAGCTTTCTTT. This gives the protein CASSLSGREAFF. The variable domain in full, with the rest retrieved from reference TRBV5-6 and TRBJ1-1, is DAGVTQSPTHLIKTRGQQVTLRCSPKSGHDTVSWYQQALGQGPQFIFQYYEEEERQRGNFPDRFSGHQFPNYSSELNVNALLLGDSALYLCASSLSGREAFFGQGTRLTVV.